The 8 T cell receptor beta chains below come from one sample, sequenced in a study of blood T cell repertoires in COVID-19. Measured with immunoSEQ multiplex PCR; TCRdb has only the in-frame clones, and not every one. The table shows tens of thousands of clones, with roughly 76% occurring only once. Sequenced material: peripheral blood. The receptors derive from a man between 65 and 80 years old with active or convalescent COVID-19.

The chain is built from TRBV25-1 and TRBJ2-7; D may be TRBD2 (7 bases). The CDR3 sequence is 15 residues long. V was shortened by 3 bases and J by 6 bases, with 18 bases between the two germline ends. CDR1 is MGHDK, CDR2 SYGVNS, per germline. CDR3 amino acids: CASSESWGGRAEQYF. The CDR3 DNA follows: TGTGCCAGCAGTGAGTCGTGGGGGGGCAGAGCCGAGCAGTACTTC.

A note on this clone: A single base separates this from a much larger clone, so it may be a read error. Other DNA sequences in this specimen translate into the identical CDR3. This sequence joins TRBV7-9 and TRBJ1-1; D is uncertain. From germline, CDR1 is SEHNR and CDR2 FQNEAQ (reference sequence). The CDR3 sequence is 14 residues long. The V end lost 0 bases, the J end lost 0 bases, and 5 bases lay between the germline ends. As DNA, the CDR3 is TGTGCCAGCAGCTTAGCTGGGCTGAACACTGAAGCTTTCTTT. Protein: CASSLAGLNTEAFF.

This clone has just a few counts. The CDR3 DNA reads TGTGCCAGCAGCACCCGGGGAGGCCGGTTATCCTACGAGCAGTACTTC. Protein product: CASSTRGGRLSYEQYF. V usage is TRBV28 and J usage is TRBJ2-7, with D perhaps TRBD2 (6 bases). Germline CDR1 and CDR2: MDHEN and SYDVKM. V was trimmed by 6 bases and J by 1 base, leaving 19 bases between them. The CDR3 is made up of 16 amino acids.

The chain recombines TRBV28 with TRBJ1-2; D is uncertain. Germline V CDR1 and CDR2: MDHEN, SYDVKM. The CDR3 contains 10 residues. V was shortened by 5 bases and J by 8 bases, with 6 bases between the two germline ends. The CDR3 DNA sequence: TGTGCCAGCAGTCGTGAGGGCTACACCTTC. Translation: CASSREGYTF.

The chain is built from TRBV28 and TRBJ1-6; maybe TRBD1 (6 bases). The V gene lost 5 bases and the J gene lost 5 bases, with 13 bases spanning the gap. Germline CDR1 MDHEN, CDR2 SYDVKM. This CDR3 contains 15 residues. The CDR3 region is CASSEAQGDNSPLHF. CDR3 coding DNA: TGTGCCAGCAGTGAAGCACAGGGAGATAATTCACCCCTCCACTTT.

The chain couples TRBV6-8 to TRBJ2-5; TRBD2 is a possible D gene (6 bases). V was shortened by 4 bases and J by 2 bases, with 14 bases between the two germline ends. Germline V lookup: CDR1 MNHGY, CDR2 SAAAGT. This CDR3 contains 15 residues. The CDR3 region is CASSSLPSGQETQYF. The DNA for the CDR3 is TGTGCCAGCAGTTCCCTCCCCAGCGGGCAAGAGACCCAGTACTTC.

Ten or more counts support this clone. The chain carries TRBV5-1 and TRBJ1-4; D is undetermined. The CDR3 length is 16 residues. Trimming stripped 4 bases from V and 0 bases from J, with 13 bases between. The V gene's germline CDR1 is SGHRS and CDR2 YFSETQ. CDR3 sequence: CASSVGSTATNEKLFF. The DNA for the CDR3 is TGCGCCAGCAGCGTTGGAAGTACAGCAACTAATGAAAAACTGTTTTTT.

The rearrangement uses TRBV19 and TRBJ1-5, with D possibly TRBD1 on 6 matching bases. With 2 bases removed from V and 6 bases from J, the gap between germline ends came to 14 bases. Germline-derived CDR1 and CDR2 are LNHDA and SQIVND (reference sequence). The CDR3 consists of 15 residues. This CDR3 reads CASSITGGMGQPQHF. CDR3 in DNA: TGTGCCAGTAGTATAACGGGGGGCATGGGTCAGCCCCAGCATTTT.